This T cell receptor (beta chain) appears in the sequencing data of a study of blood T cell repertoires in COVID-19. As processed by the authors: From reference gene primer amplification, estimates of nucleated cell counts were derived. TCRdb's table, derived via immunoSEQ multiplex PCR, lists solely in-frame clones and lacks some. D and trimming come from the DNA, and the V and J calls and clone size come from that table. This repertoire shows a few hundred thousand clones, 70% to 90% found once; its top ten account for 3% to 4%. This sequence originates from a middle-aged woman with acute COVID-19. The sequencing input was PBMCs or T cells enriched from blood (not recorded which).

The CDR3 is CASSLFLGQGDRDGYTF. The CDR3, as DNA: TGTGCCAGCAGTTTATTTTTGGGACAGGGCGATCGGGATGGCTACACCTTC. This rearrangement joins TRBV27 to TRBJ1-2; TRBD1 matches at 9 bases. V lost 1 base and J lost 6; bases outside the gene matches: 12. The CDR3 has 17 amino acids. In germline, CDR1 is MNHEY, CDR2 SMNVEV (reference sequence).